This T cell receptor beta chain was recovered during a study of cytomegalovirus exposure and HLA in healthy donors. Germline CDR1 SGHTS, CDR2 YDEGEE. The CDR3 extends over 13 amino acids. It was with 60 Vbeta and 13 Jbeta primers that the PCR ran. The data were produced by immunoSEQ multiplex PCR, yet TCRdb's version contains in-frame clones alone and is incomplete. In the table there are around 130,000 clones, about 78% of which are singletons. Study-level results: Presence/absence analyses assumed roughly uniform sequencing depth across donors. Cytomegalovirus association was listed for approximately 160 TCR beta chains. Reported findings show TCR beta sequences accurately forecast HLA-A and HLA-B alleles in most subjects.

This clone was recorded a few times. Its antigen is currently unknown. Compared with germline, one end of the junction differs, possibly owing to a read error. The sequence was obtained from a human donor in good health. Sequenced: PBMCs. The chain employs TRBV5-8 and TRBJ2-7, with 8 bases that match TRBD1. The DNA for the CDR3 is TGCGCCAGCAGCCAACGGACAGGGCGCGAGCAGTACTTC. This translates into CASSQRTGREQYF.